This T cell receptor beta chain came from a study of identical twins. Germline CDR1 MNHNS, CDR2 SASEGT. The CDR3 has 16 amino acids. V lost 5 bases to trimming and J lost 4 bases; unmatched junction nucleotides: 8. This clonotype was found many times. Its antigen is currently unknown. Via MiXCR, TCRdb re-called the 5' RACE reads, giving one row per CDR3 protein. In the table there are hundreds of thousands of distinct CDR3 sequences, approximately 6% of which are singletons. Study outcomes and limitations: Compared with models, monozygotic twins showed more out-of-frame TCR alpha sharing.

Sequencing was done on a sample of naive T cells sorted from blood. The V gene is TRBV6-1, the J gene TRBJ2-5; 12 nucleotides line up with TRBD2. The TCR comes from a man aged 18 to 29 in good health. CDR3 sequence (DNA): TGTGCCAGCAGTCTGACTAGCGGGAGTATCGGAGAGACCCAGTACTTC. Translating it yields CASSLTSGSIGETQYF.